The TCR beta chain described here comes from a study of breast tumors, draining lymph nodes, adjacent tissues. The germline gives CDR1 MNHEY, CDR2 SVGEGT. Trimming removed 2 bases at V and 2 bases at J, with 16 bases between. This CDR3 has 17 residues. The lymph nodes were axillary draining lymph nodes from breast cancer patients. This clonotype was observed many times. TCRdb reanalysed the multiplex PCR reads using MiXCR and keeps one entry per CDR3 protein. The data show 200,000 or so distinct CDR3 sequences, approximately 33% seen once. The sample taken for sequencing was axillary lymph node tissue. The sequence was obtained from a female donor with breast cancer. Some clones in this sample may be carry-over from other donors' samples. The chain couples TRBV6-2 or TRBV6-3 to TRBJ1-3; D gene unclear. This chain's CDR3 is CASSYPRTYPTGNTIYF. The CDR3 coding sequence is TGTGCCAGCAGTTACCCCAGGACCTACCCCACTGGAAACACCATATATTTT.